This TCR beta chain was sequenced during a study of early T cells in non-severe SARS-CoV-2 infection. Study overall: Alpha and beta chains were unpaired, from unsorted whole-blood bulk RNA. Study-wide points: VDJdb-based annotation leaned toward anti-spike CD8 responses and missed private and CD4 specificities.

In this sample, this clonotype turned up many times. What it binds is unknown. The CDR3 totals 16 residues. The V segment lost 1 base and the J segment 4 bases; nucleotides outside the gene matches: 8. Per the germline V gene, CDR1 is MNHEY and CDR2 is SMNVEV (reference sequence). Unique molecular identifiers were affixed to single, distinct cDNA molecules. TCRdb re-called the 5' RACE reads with MiXCR, one entry per CDR3 protein. This table holds about 46,000 distinct CDR3 sequences, approximately 5.9% found once. The source was whole blood, collected at baseline. The clonotype comes from an adult who was a healthcare worker with PCR-confirmed SARS-CoV-2 infection or an uninfected control (not recorded which). The chain employs TRBV27 and TRBJ2-3; 7 bases map to TRBD2. As DNA, the CDR3 is TGTGCCAGCAGTTTATTCGCGGGAGTTGAGGCAGATACGCAGTATTTT. Translated, it gives CASSLFAGVEADTQYF.